The source of this TCR beta chain is a study of T-cell reconstitution after alpha-beta-depleted transplantation in children. Regarding the study as a whole: There were some patients whose high TCRbeta diversity at day 60 came from surviving recipient T cells and thymic progenitors. At the one-year point after transplant, T-cell counts and TCRbeta diversity were found to come mostly from T cells that had been newly produced. Roughly two months post-transplant, alpha-beta T cells reportedly originated from several hundred graft clones that had expanded.

Only a few counts were recorded for this clonotype. As yet, its antigen is unknown. The authors prepared the TCRbeta library with unique molecular identifiers. TCRdb re-called the PCR reads through MiXCR, storing one row per CDR3 protein. The sample holds roughly 570,000 distinct CDR3 sequences; 20% to 30% are singletons and the top ten take about 35%. Trimming shortened V by 2 bases and J by 3 bases, and 11 bases separated the two germline ends. The V gene's germline CDR1 is DFQATT and CDR2 SNEGSKA (reference sequence). The length of the CDR3 is 13 residues. The clonotype comes from a boy less than two years old with Wiskott-Aldrich syndrome, due to receive a stem cell transplant. The sequences come from PBMCs, collected before TCRalphabeta/CD19-depleted stem cell transplant. J is TRBJ2-7 and V is TRBV20-1; possibly TRBD2 for D (5 bases). The CDR3 is CSARHKDFYEQYF. The CDR3 nucleotides are TGCAGTGCTAGACATAAGGACTTCTACGAGCAGTACTTC.